These T cell receptor beta chains were read from a single sample in a study of T cell repertoires in cytomegalovirus infection. TCRdb called the reads again in MiXCR, with one record for every CDR3 protein. The sample comprises fewer than 350,000 distinct CDR3 sequences, 9% to 9.5% of which are singletons, and 3.5% to 4.5% rests with the top ten. The sample was PBMCs. The receptors here all came from a human donor in good health (CMV status not recorded). Some clones in this sample may be carry-over from other donors' samples. Both conserved end residues are part of each CDR3. Fields, in order: J gene, V gene, CDR3 length, CDR3 protein.

>TRBJ2-1|TRBV7-3|13
CASSLRPADEQFF
>TRBJ2-7|TRBV12-3/TRBV12-4|15
CASSWTSGRRGEQYF
>TRBJ1-5|TRBV19|15
CASEPGHAGNQPQHF
>TRBJ1-6|TRBV10-2|15
CASSEATNWAPPLHF
>TRBJ1-4|TRBV7-8|15
CASSPSGRFNEKLFF
>TRBJ1-2|TRBV7-2|16
CASSLSTGAAYYGYTF
>TRBJ2-7|TRBV7-2|14
CASSLSLASYEQYF
>TRBJ1-5|TRBV7-8|15
CASSLENHSNQPQHF
>TRBJ1-2|TRBV6-2/TRBV6-3|14
CAIKTSDYFDGYTF
>TRBJ2-1|TRBV10-1|13
CASSGSTSNEQFF
>TRBJ1-1|TRBV20-1|13
CSARDLPVAEAFF
>TRBJ2-2|TRBV29-1|15
CSVPGQGANTGELFF
>TRBJ2-7|TRBV7-2|15
CASSSRTVGVREQYF